This TCR beta chain was identified during a study of control samples from healthy donors and cancer patients. Germline V CDR1 and CDR2: MRHNA, SNTAGT. This CDR3 is built from 15 residues. V was pared by 3 bases and J by 0 bases, with 9 bases between. Some clones are missing from TCRdb's copy, which holds only in-frame ones; the method was immunoSEQ multiplex PCR. Seen here are 150,000 or so clones, roughly 94% observed once, and the top ten hold approximately 14%. V gene TRBV6-4 combines with J gene TRBJ2-1; tentatively, D is TRBD1 or TRBD2 (5 bases each). Sequenced: PBMCs. The clonotype was recovered from a man between 60 and 70 years old with colorectal cancer. CDR3 bases: TGTGCCAGCAGTGAAATCGGGGCCTCCTACAATGAGCAGTTCTTC. This sequence encodes CASSEIGASYNEQFF.